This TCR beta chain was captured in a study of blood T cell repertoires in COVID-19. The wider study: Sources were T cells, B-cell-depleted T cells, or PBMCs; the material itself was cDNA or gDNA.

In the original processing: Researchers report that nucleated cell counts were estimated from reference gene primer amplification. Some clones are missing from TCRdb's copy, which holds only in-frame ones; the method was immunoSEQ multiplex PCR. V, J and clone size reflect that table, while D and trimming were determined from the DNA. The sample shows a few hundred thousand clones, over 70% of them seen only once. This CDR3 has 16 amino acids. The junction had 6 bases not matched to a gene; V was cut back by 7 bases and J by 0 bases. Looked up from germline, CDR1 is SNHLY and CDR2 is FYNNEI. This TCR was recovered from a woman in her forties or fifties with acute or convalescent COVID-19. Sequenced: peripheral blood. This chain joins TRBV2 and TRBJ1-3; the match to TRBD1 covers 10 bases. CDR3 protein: CASIGTGANSGNTIYF. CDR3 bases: TGTGCCAGCATTGGGACAGGGGCAAACTCTGGAAACACCATATATTTT.